Included here is one TCR beta chain sequence, with context. TCRdb re-called the RT-PCR reads with MiXCR, one entry per CDR3 protein. In the table there are fewer than 75,000 distinct CDR3 sequences, about a quarter of which are singletons. This CDR3 region has 15 residues. The V and J ends lost 3 bases and 8 bases, in that order; junction bases with no gene match: 7. The data are from a study of patients and donors after allogeneic stem cell transplantation. This TCR derives from a human donor who was either an allogeneic HSCT recipient or a stem cell or donor lymphocyte infusion donor (not recorded which). It is not recorded whose cells these are; they may come from a transplant donor. V is TRBV12-3 or TRBV12-4 and J is TRBJ1-4; 9 bases are a match to TRBD1. The source material was blood, either unsorted or a sorted T cell fraction (not recorded which). The CDR3 protein is CASSFGIQGAEKLFF. As DNA, the CDR3 is TGTGCCAGCAGTTTTGGGATACAGGGGGCGGAAAAACTGTTTTTT.